This record looks at one T cell receptor (beta chain) sequence and its context. Original processing methods: How many nucleated cells were present was estimated from reference gene primer amplification. The method was immunoSEQ multiplex PCR; TCRdb's version includes in-frame clones alone and lacks a portion of them. D and trimming were read from the DNA, whereas the V and J calls and clone size are those reported in that table. The sample carries 280,000 or so clones, over 75% recorded once. These data belong to a study of blood T cell repertoires in COVID-19. Overall study: Spain, Italy and the United States supplied samples that represented acute and convalescent COVID-19. PBMCs, B-cell-depleted T cells, or T cells provided the cDNA or gDNA that made up the material.

The CDR3 length is 16 residues. The V and J ends lost 9 bases and 0 bases, in that order; junction bases with no gene match: 13. The germline CDR1 and CDR2 sequences are SGHAT and FQNNGV. Source material: peripheral blood. The V and J genes are TRBV11-2 and TRBJ2-7; 8 nucleotides match TRBD1. This clonotype originated in a man aged 18 to 35 with active or convalescent COVID-19. CDR3 protein: CASLPLTGARSYEQYF. For the CDR3, the DNA is TGTGCCAGTCTACCACTGACAGGGGCCCGCTCCTACGAGCAGTACTTC.